What follows is one TCR beta chain and its context. Its antigen is still unknown. Base qualities are not at hand, and no much larger clone is one base apart. These data are taken from a study of T cell responses to AZD1222 COVID-19 vaccine (dated by TCRdb to the early 2020s). For the wider study: AZD1222 recipients given second doses at about 4 weeks or at about 12 weeks were pooled, since spike-specific TCR depth and breadth were not found to differ between the two schedules. A total of 233 trial participants underwent TCR sequencing, of whom nearly 210 received two doses of AZD1222 and some 25 received two doses of the MenACWY control vaccine. Trial participants were enrolled by age into 18-55, 56-69 and 70-plus year subgroups, with roughly 150, 30 and 60 TCR-sequenced participants respectively. The full study reports these points: Spike-specific TCR breadth and depth rose significantly after two AZD1222 doses compared with day 0 and with MenACWY recipients. Conclusions about previously exposed vaccinees were limited because only 6 or 7 AZD1222 recipients were SARS-CoV-2 seropositive at baseline. Reportedly, close to half of the unique spike-specific TCRs recognized epitopes lying outside the regions that are mutated in the B.1.351 and B.1.1.7 variants. Participants were mostly white British, with more females than males. The authors suggested clonal diversity may have been underestimated. Because no day 14 peak-response samples were available, the repertoires could be characterized only after the peak T cell response. The 56-69-year group was small, and its depth increase did not reach significance, likely because of low power. Vaccine-associated CD4 TCRs spanned the whole spike protein, with dominant responses in regions 160-218 and 743-854.

Trimmed from V: 0 bases; trimmed from J: 5 bases; junction bases lacking a gene match: 5. Taken from cysteine to phenylalanine, the CDR3 has 17 residues. The read is trimmed to its CDR3 DNA, 51 bases read in frame from base 1. Sequences SGHRS (CDR1) and YFSETQ (CDR2) are obtained from the germline V gene. The CDR3 regions of human TCRbeta chains were subjected to immunosequencing. The published analysis was carried out like this. TCRs in the repertoires were compared against a reference library of SARS-CoV-2-specific TCRs that had been generated with the MIRA antigen-specificity platform. Breadth was defined as the fraction of unique TCRs that were SARS-CoV-2-associated. Depth was defined as the fraction of total T cells that were SARS-CoV-2-associated. Using the MIRA data, each spike-specific TCR was assigned both to the spike region to which the TCR was reactive and to a CD4 or CD8 class. Log10-transformed breadth and depth values were compared by one-way ANOVA with Sidak's multiple comparisons tests. Sourced from immuneACCESS, this table was stored by TCRdb with only in-frame sequences that have V and J called. A share of the clones is absent; for the studies checked, an unresolved V gene accounts for under half, and the remainder has no known explanation. V, J and clone size reflect that table, while D and trimming were determined from the DNA. The sample table contains roughly 130,000 clones; only one count was recorded for about 90% of them. The ten largest clonotypes hold around 1.6% of the sample.

The time point label, read with the paper, signifies: baseline before first vaccination. Samples from vaccinated people were obtained from the UK trials COV001 and COV002, which included a single-blind randomized controlled phase 2/3 trial of AZD1222 (ChAdOx1 nCoV-19) in healthy adults. For TCRbeta chain sequencing, PBMC samples were collected from trial participants at day 0 and at day 28 after the second dose. In this chain, TRBV5-1 is recombined with TRBJ2-1; 13 of the junction bases match TRBD2. The clonotype comes from an adult in good health. Sequences were derived from peripheral blood, sampled on day 0 of AZD1222 vaccination. The nucleotide sequence reads TGCGCCAGCAGCTTGGCCCTGACTAGCGGGGGGAACAATGAGCAGTTCTTC. This encodes CASSLALTSGGNNEQFF.